The clone carrying this T cell receptor (beta chain) was counted many times. Its antigen is not known. TCRbeta library construction was performed incorporating unique molecular identifiers. TCRdb called the PCR reads again in MiXCR, with one record for every CDR3 protein. The sample lists some 550,000 distinct CDR3 sequences, 23% occurring once. This record comes from a study of T-cell reconstitution after alpha-beta-depleted transplantation in children. Study-wide results and limits: It was surviving recipient T cells and thymic progenitors that gave some patients high TCRbeta diversity at day 60.

The V and J ends lost 4 bases and 7 bases, in that order; junction bases with no gene match: 11. This CDR3 is built from 16 residues. Looked up from germline, CDR1 is KGHDR and CDR2 is SFDVKD. The input for sequencing was PBMCs, mostly from graft donor cells, taken 360 days after TCRalphabeta/CD19-depleted stem cell transplant. This receptor was taken from a boy younger than two who had a stem cell transplant for acute myeloid leukemia, so the T cells may come from the graft donor. The chain combines TRBV24-1 with TRBJ2-1; 8 nucleotides agree with TRBD1. The CDR3: CATSDTLPDRDNEQFF. The CDR3 nucleotides read TGTGCCACCAGTGACACCCTACCGGACAGGGATAATGAGCAGTTCTTC.